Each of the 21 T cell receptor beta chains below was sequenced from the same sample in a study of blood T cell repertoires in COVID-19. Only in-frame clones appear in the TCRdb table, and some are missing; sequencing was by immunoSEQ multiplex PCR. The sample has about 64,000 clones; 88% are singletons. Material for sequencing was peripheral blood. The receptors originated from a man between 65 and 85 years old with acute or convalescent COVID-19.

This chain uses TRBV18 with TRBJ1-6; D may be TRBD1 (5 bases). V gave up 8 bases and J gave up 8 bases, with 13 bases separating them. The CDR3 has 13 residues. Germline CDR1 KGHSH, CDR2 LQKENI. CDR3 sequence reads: CASNAGRDSPLHF. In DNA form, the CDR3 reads TGTGCCAGCAACGCGGGGCGAGATTCACCCCTCCACTTT.

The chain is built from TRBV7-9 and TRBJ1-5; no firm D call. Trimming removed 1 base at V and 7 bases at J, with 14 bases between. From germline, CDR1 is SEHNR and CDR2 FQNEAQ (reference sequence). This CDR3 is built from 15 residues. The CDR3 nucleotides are TGTGCCAGCAGCTTAGGCGCTGAGGGAGGGCAGCCCCAGCATTTT. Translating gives CASSLGAEGGQPQHF.

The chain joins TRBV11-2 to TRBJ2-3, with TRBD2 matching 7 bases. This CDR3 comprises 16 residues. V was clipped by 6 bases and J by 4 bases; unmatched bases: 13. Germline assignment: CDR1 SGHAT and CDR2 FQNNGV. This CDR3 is CASSFRPGLQADTQYF. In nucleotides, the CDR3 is TGTGCCAGCAGTTTCAGACCGGGACTACAAGCAGATACGCAGTATTTT.

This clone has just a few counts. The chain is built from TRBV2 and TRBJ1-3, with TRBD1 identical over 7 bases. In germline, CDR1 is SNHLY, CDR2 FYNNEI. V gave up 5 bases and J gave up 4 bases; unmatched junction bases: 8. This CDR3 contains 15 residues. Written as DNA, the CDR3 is TGTGCCAGCAGTTCCGACAGGGCTCTGGGAAACACCATATATTTT. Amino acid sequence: CASSSDRALGNTIYF.

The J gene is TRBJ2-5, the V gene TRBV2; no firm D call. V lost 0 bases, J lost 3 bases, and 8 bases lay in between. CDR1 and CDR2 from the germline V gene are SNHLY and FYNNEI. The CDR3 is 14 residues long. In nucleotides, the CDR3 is TGTGCCAGCAGTGAAGCTTTACGGGAAGAGACCCAGTACTTC. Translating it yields CASSEALREETQYF.

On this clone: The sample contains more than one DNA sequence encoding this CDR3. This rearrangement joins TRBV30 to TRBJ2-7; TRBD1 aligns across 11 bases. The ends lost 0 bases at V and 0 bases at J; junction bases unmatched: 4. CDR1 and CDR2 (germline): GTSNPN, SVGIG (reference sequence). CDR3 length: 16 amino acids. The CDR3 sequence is CAWSVWGTGGSYEQYF. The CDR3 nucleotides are TGTGCCTGGAGTGTATGGGGGACAGGGGGCTCCTACGAGCAGTACTTC.

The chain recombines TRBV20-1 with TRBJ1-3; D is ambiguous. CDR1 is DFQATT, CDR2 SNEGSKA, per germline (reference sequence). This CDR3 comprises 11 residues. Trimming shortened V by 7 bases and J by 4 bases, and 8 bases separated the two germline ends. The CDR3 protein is CSVLRGNTIYF. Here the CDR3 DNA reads TGCAGTGTCCTACGGGGAAACACCATATATTTT.

The CDR3 sequence is CASRAGLLNTGELFF. For the CDR3, the DNA is TGTGCCAGCAGGGCCGGACTGCTAAACACCGGGGAGCTGTTTTTT. V usage is TRBV6-5 and J usage is TRBJ2-2; D is possibly TRBD2 (5 bases). In germline, CDR1 is MNHEY, CDR2 SVGAGI. This CDR3 has 15 amino acids. Trimming removed 6 bases at V and 2 bases at J, with 13 bases between.

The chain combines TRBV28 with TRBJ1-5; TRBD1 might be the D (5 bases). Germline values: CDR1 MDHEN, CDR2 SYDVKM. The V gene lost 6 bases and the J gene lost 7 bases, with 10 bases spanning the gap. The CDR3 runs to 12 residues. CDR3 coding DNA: TGTGCCAGCAGGGGGCCTGGGCAGCCCCAGCATTTT. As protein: CASRGPGQPQHF.

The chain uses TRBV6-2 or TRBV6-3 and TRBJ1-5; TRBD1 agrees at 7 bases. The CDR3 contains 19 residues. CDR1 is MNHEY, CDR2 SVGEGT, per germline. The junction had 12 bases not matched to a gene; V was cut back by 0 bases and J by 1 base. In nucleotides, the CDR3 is TGTGCCAGCAGTTACTCGACAGGGAAGGGGATGATAAGCAATCAGCCCCAGCATTTT. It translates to CASSYSTGKGMISNQPQHF.

DNA for the CDR3: TGTGCCAGCAGCGTAGAGGGCCTAGCTTATAACTACCCCTACGAGCAGTACTTC. Protein sequence: CASSVEGLAYNYPYEQYF. The chain is built from TRBV9 and TRBJ2-7; maybe TRBD2 (5 bases). Trimming cost V 0 bases and J 2 bases, with 21 bases left between them. This CDR3 contains 18 residues. The V gene's germline CDR1 is SGDLS and CDR2 YYNGEE.

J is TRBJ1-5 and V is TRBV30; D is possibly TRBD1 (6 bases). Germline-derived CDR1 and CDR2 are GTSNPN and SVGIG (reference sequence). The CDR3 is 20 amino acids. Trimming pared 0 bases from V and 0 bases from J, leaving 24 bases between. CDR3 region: CAWSVTRQTGRSYSNQPQHF. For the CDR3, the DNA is TGTGCCTGGAGTGTTACCCGTCAAACAGGGAGATCTTATAGCAATCAGCCCCAGCATTTT.

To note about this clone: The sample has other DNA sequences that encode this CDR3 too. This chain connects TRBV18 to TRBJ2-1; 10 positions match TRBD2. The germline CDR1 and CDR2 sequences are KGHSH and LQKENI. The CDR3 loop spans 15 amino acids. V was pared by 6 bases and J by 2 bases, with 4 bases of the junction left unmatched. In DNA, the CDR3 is TGTGCCAGCTCGTTTAGCGGGGGGCCCTACAATGAGCAGTTCTTC. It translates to CASSFSGGPYNEQFF.

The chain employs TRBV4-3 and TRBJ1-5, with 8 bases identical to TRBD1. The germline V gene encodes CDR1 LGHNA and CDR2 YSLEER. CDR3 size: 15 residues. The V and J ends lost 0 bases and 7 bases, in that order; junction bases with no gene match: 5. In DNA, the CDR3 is TGCGCCAGCAGCCAAGAAGACAGGGGTGGACAGCCCCAGCATTTT. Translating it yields CASSQEDRGGQPQHF.

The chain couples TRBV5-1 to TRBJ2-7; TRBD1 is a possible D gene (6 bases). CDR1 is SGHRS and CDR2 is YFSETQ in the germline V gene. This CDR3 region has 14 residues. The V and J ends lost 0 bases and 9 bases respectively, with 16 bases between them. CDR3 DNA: TGCGCCAGCAGCTTGGCTGGCAGGGGAAGTGGGCAGTACTTC. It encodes CASSLAGRGSGQYF. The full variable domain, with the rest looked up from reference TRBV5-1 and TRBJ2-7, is KAGVTQTPRYLIKTRGQQVTLSCSPISGHRSVSWYQQTPGQGLQFLFEYFSETQRNKGNFPGRFSGRQFSNSRSEMNVSTLELGDSALYLCASSLAGRGSGQYFGPGTRLTVT.

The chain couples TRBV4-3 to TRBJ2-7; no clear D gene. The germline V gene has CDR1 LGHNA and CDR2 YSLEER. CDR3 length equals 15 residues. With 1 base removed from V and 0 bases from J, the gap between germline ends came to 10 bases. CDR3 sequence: CASSQVRVSSYEQYF. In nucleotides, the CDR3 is TGCGCCAGCAGCCAAGTCCGGGTTTCCTCCTACGAGCAGTACTTC.

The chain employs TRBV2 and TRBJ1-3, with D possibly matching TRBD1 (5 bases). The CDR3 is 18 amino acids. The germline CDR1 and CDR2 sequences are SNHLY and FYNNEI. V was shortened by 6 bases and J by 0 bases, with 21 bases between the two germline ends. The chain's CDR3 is CASRGAGNRLLSGNTIYF. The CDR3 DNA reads TGTGCCAGCAGAGGGGCAGGCAACCGGTTGCTCTCTGGAAACACCATATATTTT.

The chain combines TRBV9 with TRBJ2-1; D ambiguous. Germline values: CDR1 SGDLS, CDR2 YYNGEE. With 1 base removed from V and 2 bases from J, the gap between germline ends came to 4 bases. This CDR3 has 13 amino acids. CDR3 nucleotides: TGTGCCAGCAGCGTACGTCCCTACAATGAGCAGTTCTTC. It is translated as CASSVRPYNEQFF.

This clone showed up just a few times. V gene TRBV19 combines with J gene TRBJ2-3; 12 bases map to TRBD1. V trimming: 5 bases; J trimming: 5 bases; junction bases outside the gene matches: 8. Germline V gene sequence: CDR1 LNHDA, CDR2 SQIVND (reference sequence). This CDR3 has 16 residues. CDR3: CASSSPGQGAGDTQYF. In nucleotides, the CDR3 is TGTGCCAGTAGTTCTCCGGGACAGGGGGCGGGAGATACGCAGTATTTT.

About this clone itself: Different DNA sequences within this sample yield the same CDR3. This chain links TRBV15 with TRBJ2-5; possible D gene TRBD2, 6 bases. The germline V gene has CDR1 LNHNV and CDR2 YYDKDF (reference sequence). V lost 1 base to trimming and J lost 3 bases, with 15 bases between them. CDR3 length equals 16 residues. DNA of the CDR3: TGTGCCACCAGCAGAGGGGGAGGTGGGGGTGAAGAGACCCAGTACTTC. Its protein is CATSRGGGGGEETQYF.

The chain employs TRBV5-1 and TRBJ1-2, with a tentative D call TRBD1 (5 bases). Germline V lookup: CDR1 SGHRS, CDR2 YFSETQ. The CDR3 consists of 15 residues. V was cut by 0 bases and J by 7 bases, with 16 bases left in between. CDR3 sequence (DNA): TGCGCCAGCAGCTTGGGCCAGGGCTTTGAATTTGGCTACACCTTC. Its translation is CASSLGQGFEFGYTF. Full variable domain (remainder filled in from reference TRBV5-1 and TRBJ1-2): KAGVTQTPRYLIKTRGQQVTLSCSPISGHRSVSWYQQTPGQGLQFLFEYFSETQRNKGNFPGRFSGRQFSNSRSEMNVSTLELGDSALYLCASSLGQGFEFGYTFGSGTRLTVV.